The source of this T cell receptor (beta chain) is a study of blood T cell repertoires in COVID-19. Study-level information: Both acute and convalescent COVID-19 samples were obtained from the United States, Italy and Spain.

CDR1 is SEHNR and CDR2 is FQNEAQ in the germline V gene (reference sequence). This CDR3 contains 13 residues. Trimming removed 2 bases from V and 6 bases from J, with 8 bases in between. This clone was recorded a few times. Assay used: immunoSEQ multiplex PCR; TCRdb lists only in-frame clones, some missing. Of a few hundred thousand clones in the sample, about nine tenths were seen once. The TCR originated in a man younger than 35 with active or convalescent COVID-19. What was sequenced was peripheral blood. The chain has TRBV7-9 and TRBJ1-5; D gene unclear. CDR3 amino acids: CASSLSSGQPQHF. In DNA, the CDR3 is TGTGCCAGCAGCTTATCCAGCGGTCAGCCCCAGCATTTT.